This TCR beta chain was captured by sequencing in a study of blood T cell repertoires in COVID-19. The CDR3 is 15 amino acids. J gave up 3 bases and V 4 bases, and 8 bases lay outside the gene matches. CDR1 is SGHDT, CDR2 YYEEEE, per germline. Assay used: immunoSEQ multiplex PCR; TCRdb lists only in-frame clones, some missing. The data show approximately 64,000 clones, over 75% seen once. This TCR derives from a man in his sixties or seventies with acute or convalescent COVID-19. The chain couples TRBV5-6 to TRBJ1-1, with 8 bases matching TRBD1. The specimen was peripheral blood. DNA for the CDR3: TGTGCCAGCAGCGGACTGGACAGGGTCGACACTGAAGCTTTCTTT. This sequence encodes CASSGLDRVDTEAFF. The full variable domain, rest sourced from reference TRBV5-6 and TRBJ1-1, is DAGVTQSPTHLIKTRGQQVTLRCSPKSGHDTVSWYQQALGQGPQFIFQYYEEEERQRGNFPDRFSGHQFPNYSSELNVNALLLGDSALYLCASSGLDRVDTEAFFGQGTRLTVV.